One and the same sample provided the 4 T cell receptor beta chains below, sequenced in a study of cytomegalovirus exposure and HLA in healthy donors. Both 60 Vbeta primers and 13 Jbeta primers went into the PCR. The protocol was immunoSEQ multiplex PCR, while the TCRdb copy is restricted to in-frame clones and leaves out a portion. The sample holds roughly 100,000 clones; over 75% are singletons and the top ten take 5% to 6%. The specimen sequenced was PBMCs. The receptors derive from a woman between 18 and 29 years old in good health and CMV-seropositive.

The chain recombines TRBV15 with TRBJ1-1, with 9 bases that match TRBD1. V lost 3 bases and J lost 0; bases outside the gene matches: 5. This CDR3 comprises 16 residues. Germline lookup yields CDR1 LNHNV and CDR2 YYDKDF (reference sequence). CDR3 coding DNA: TGTGCCACCAGCAGTCGGGACAGGGTCATGAACACTGAAGCTTTCTTT. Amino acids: CATSSRDRVMNTEAFF.

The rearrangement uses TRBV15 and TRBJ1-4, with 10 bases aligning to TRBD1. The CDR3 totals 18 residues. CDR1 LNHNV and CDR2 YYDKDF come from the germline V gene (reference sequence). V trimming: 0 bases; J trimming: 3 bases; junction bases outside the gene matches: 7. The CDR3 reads CATSRDRGQGSANEKLFF. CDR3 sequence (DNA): TGTGCCACCAGCAGAGATCGGGGACAGGGGTCAGCTAATGAAAAACTGTTTTTT. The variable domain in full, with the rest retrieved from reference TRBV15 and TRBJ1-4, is DAMVIQNPRYQVTQFGKPVTLSCSQTLNHNVMYWYQQKSSQAPKLLFHYYDKDFNNEADTPDNFQSRRPNTSFCFLDIRSPGLGDTAMYLCATSRDRGQGSANEKLFFGSGTQLSVL.

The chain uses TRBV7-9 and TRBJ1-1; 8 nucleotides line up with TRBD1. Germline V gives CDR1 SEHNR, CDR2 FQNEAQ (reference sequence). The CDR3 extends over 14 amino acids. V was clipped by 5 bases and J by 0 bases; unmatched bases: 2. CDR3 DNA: TGTGCCAGCAGCGCGGGACAGGTGAACACTGAAGCTTTCTTT. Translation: CASSAGQVNTEAFF.

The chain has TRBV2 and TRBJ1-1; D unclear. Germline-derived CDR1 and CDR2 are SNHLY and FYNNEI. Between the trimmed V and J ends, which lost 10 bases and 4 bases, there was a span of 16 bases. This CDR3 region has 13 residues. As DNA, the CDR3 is TGTGCCACTTCGATAGAGGGAAGCACTGAAGCTTTCTTT. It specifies CATSIEGSTEAFF.